This TCR beta chain derives from a study of T cells in tuberculosis. General observations from the study: The TCR-beta difference was not significant; alpha differences partly reflected length. Active tuberculosis TCR-alpha repertoires lay closer to GMM-specific TCRs than IGRA-negative controls, suggesting clonal expansion.

Germline trimming cut 10 bases from V and 5 bases from J; bases unmatched to any gene: 12. Per germline, CDR1 ENHRY and CDR2 SYGVKD. This CDR3 contains 15 residues. To note about this clone: Its antigen is not known.

Method: immunoSEQ multiplex PCR; TCRdb's copy keeps in-frame clones and lacks some. Of 30,000 or so clones in the sample, 90% to 95% are singletons; the top ten hold under 9%. Time point denoted: new active TB diagnosis, blood taken before or within 7 days of starting treatment. Included patients were adults of at least 18, HIV-seronegative, South African. Each donor contributed 95,000 or so T cells on average, unsorted. This specimen consisted of PBMCs, obtained at tuberculosis diagnosis. This receptor was taken from an adult with tuberculosis. Some clones in this sample may be carry-over from other donors' samples. J is TRBJ2-3 and V is TRBV10-3, with TRBD1 matching 10 bases. DNA of the CDR3: TGTGCCACCGATAAAGGGACAGGGGTCGGAGATACGCAGTATTTT. Translation: CATDKGTGVGDTQYF.